This TCR beta chain stems from a study of T cells after yellow fever vaccination. This CDR3 contains 15 residues. Per the germline V gene, CDR1 is MDHEN and CDR2 is SYDVKM. After removal of 6 bases from V and 3 bases from J, the junction contained 7 bases not matched to a gene. This clonotype occurred a few times. TCRdb reprocessed the 5' RACE reads via MiXCR and lists one record per CDR3 protein. Among about 550,000 distinct CDR3 sequences listed, around 21% were seen once. This TCR was recovered from a man aged 30-40 years who received the YFV17D yellow fever vaccine. V is TRBV28 and J is TRBJ2-3, with 9 positions matching TRBD2. Here the sequenced sample was PBMCs, taken 15 days after the yellow fever booster vaccination. This chain's CDR3 is CASSEGGLATDTQYF. The CDR3 nucleotides read TGTGCCAGCAGCGAGGGGGGACTAGCTACAGATACGCAGTATTTT.